This paragraph reports one T cell receptor beta chain. This sample is drawn from a study of blood T cell repertoires in COVID-19. Study information: COVID-19 samples from acute and convalescent phases originated in the United States, Italy and Spain. From T cells, B-cell-depleted T cells, or PBMCs came the material, which was cDNA or gDNA.

Original processing notes: Researchers report that nucleated cell counts were estimated from reference gene primer amplification. Here immunoSEQ multiplex PCR was the method, and the copy in TCRdb shows in-frame clones only, minus some. The DNA was the basis for D and trimming; V, J and clone size are from that table. The sample consists of some 220,000 clones, around four fifths of them appearing once. The CDR3 contains 15 residues. Unmatched junction bases numbered 3, after V lost 2 bases and J lost 3 bases. CDR1 is SGHTA, CDR2 FQGNSA, per germline. This clonotype originated in a woman aged 55-69 years with active or convalescent COVID-19. The sequencing input was peripheral blood. The chain employs TRBV7-2 and TRBJ2-3; TRBD2 agrees at 9 bases. CDR3 sequence reads: CASSLQTSGTDTQYF. DNA for the CDR3: TGTGCCAGCAGCTTACAGACTAGCGGAACAGATACGCAGTATTTT.